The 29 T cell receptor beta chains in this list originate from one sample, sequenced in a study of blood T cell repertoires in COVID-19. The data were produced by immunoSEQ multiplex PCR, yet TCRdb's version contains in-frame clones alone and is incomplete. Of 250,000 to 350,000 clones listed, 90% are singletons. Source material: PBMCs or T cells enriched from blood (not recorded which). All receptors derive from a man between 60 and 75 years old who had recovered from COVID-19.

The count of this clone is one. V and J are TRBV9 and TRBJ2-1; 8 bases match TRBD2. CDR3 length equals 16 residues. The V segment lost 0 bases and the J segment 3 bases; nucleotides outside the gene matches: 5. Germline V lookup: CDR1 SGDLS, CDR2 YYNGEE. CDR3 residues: CASSVDAGGFYNEQFF. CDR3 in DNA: TGTGCCAGCAGCGTAGATGCGGGGGGATTCTACAATGAGCAGTTCTTC.

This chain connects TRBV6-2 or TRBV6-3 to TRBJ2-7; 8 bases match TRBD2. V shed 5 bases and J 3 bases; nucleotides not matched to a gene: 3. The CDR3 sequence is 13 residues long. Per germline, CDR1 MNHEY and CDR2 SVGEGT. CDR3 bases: TGTGCCAGCAGTAAGGGACTAGTCTACGAGCAGTACTTC. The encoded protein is CASSKGLVYEQYF.

The CDR3 DNA reads TGTGCCAGCACCCCACGTGGGCAGGCGAGACCAGATACGCAGTATTTT. This gives the protein CASTPRGQARPDTQYF. This chain joins TRBV11-3 and TRBJ2-3; the D is unclear. The CDR3 has 16 amino acids. Germline-derived CDR1 and CDR2 are SGHNT and YENEEA. V gave up 7 bases and J gave up 4 bases, with 21 bases separating them.

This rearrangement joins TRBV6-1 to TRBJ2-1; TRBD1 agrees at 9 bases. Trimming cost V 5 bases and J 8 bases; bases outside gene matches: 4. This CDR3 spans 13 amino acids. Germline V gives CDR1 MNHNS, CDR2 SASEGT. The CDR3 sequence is CASSRDRVYEQFF. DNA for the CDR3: TGTGCCAGCAGTAGGGACAGGGTGTATGAGCAGTTCTTC.

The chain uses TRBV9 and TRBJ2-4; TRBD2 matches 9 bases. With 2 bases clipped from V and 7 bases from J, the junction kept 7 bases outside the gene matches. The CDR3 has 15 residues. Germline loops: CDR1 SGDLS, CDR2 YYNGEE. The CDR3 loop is CASSVLAGVENIQYF. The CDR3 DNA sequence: TGTGCCAGCAGCGTTTTAGCGGGAGTCGAGAACATTCAGTACTTC.

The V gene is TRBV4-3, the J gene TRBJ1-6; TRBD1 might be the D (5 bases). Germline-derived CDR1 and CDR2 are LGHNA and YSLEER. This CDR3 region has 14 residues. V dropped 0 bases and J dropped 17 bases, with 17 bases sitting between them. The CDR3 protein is CASSQELAAGIFHF. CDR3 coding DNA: TGCGCCAGCAGCCAAGAACTCGCTGCAGGGATTTTCCACTTT.

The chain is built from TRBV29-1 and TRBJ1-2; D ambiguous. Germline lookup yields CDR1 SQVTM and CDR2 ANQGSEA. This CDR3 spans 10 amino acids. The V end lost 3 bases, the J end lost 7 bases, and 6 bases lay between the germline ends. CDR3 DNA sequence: TGCAGCGTTGAGCACTCTGGCTACACCTTC. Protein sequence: CSVEHSGYTF. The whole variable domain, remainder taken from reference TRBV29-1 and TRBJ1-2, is SAVISQKPSRDICQRGTSLTIQCQVDSQVTMMFWYRQQPGQSLTLIATANQGSEATYESGFVIDKFPISRPNLTFSTLTVSNMSPEDSSIYLCSVEHSGYTFGSGTRLTVV.

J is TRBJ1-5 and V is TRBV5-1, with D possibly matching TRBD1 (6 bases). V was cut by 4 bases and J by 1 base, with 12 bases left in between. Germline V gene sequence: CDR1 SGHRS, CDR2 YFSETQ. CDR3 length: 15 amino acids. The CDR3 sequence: CASSLRGGSNQPQHF. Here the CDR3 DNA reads TGCGCCAGCAGCCTCAGGGGTGGGAGCAATCAGCCCCAGCATTTT.

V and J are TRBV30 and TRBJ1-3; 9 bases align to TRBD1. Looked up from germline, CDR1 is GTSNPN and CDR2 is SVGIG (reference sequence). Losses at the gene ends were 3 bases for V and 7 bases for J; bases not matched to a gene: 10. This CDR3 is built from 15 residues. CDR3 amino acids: CAWREQGASSNTIYF. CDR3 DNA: TGTGCCTGGAGGGAACAGGGGGCTAGTTCGAACACCATATATTTT.

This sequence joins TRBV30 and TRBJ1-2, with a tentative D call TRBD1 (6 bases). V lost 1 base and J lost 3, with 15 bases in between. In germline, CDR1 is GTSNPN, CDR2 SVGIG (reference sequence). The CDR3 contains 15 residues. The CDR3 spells CAWSALQGYYYGYTF. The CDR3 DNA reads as TGTGCCTGGAGTGCCCTTCAGGGGTACTACTATGGCTACACCTTC.

The CDR3 sequence is CASSLRGNYGYTF. In nucleotides, the CDR3 is TGTGCCAGCAGTTTAAGGGGAAATTATGGCTACACCTTC. This chain uses TRBV27 with TRBJ1-2, with TRBD1 as a possible D gene (5 bases). V lost 2 bases to trimming and J lost 5 bases, with 9 bases between them. Germline V lookup: CDR1 MNHEY, CDR2 SMNVEV (reference sequence). The CDR3 has 13 residues.

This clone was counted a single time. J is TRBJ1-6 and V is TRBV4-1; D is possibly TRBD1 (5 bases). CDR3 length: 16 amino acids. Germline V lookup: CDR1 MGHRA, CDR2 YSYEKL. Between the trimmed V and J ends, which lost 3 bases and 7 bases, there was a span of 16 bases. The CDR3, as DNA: TGCGCCAGCAGCCAGGGCCCGACAGCCGGAAATTCACCCCTCCACTTT. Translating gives CASSQGPTAGNSPLHF.

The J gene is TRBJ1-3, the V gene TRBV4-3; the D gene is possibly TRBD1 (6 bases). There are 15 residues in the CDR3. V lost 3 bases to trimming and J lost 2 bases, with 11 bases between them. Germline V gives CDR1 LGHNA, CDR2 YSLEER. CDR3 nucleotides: TGCGCCAGCAGCCAGCTAACAGGGCCTGGAAACACCATATATTTT. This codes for CASSQLTGPGNTIYF.

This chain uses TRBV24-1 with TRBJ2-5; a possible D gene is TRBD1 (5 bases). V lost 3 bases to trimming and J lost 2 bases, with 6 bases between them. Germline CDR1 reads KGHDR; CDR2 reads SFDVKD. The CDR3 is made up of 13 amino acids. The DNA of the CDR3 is TGTGCCACCAGTGATCGACAGCAAGAGACCCAGTACTTC. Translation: CATSDRQQETQYF.

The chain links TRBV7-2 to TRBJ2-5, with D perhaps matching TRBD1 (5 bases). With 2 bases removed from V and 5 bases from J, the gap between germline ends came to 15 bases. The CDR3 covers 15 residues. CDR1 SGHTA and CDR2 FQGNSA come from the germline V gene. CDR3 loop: CASSLFGARVETQYF. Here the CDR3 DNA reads TGTGCCAGCAGCTTATTTGGGGCCCGCGTGGAGACCCAGTACTTC.

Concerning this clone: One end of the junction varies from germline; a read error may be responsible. The CDR3 spells CASSESRDSFNNEQFF. CDR3 in DNA: TGTGCCAGTAGTGAATCCCGGGACAGTTTCAACAATGAGCAGTTCTTC. The chain recombines TRBV2 with TRBJ2-1, with 7 bases lining up with TRBD1. The CDR3 sequence is 16 residues long. Germline CDR1 reads SNHLY; CDR2 reads FYNNEI.

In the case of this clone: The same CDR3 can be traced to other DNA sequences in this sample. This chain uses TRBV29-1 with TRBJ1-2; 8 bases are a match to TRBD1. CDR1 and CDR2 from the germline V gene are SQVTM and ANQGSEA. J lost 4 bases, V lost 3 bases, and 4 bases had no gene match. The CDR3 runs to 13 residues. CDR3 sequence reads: CSVDGQGAYGYTF. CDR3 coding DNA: TGCAGCGTTGACGGACAGGGCGCCTATGGCTACACCTTC. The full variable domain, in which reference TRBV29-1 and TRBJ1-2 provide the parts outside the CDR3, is SAVISQKPSRDICQRGTSLTIQCQVDSQVTMMFWYRQQPGQSLTLIATANQGSEATYESGFVIDKFPISRPNLTFSTLTVSNMSPEDSSIYLCSVDGQGAYGYTFGSGTRLTVV.

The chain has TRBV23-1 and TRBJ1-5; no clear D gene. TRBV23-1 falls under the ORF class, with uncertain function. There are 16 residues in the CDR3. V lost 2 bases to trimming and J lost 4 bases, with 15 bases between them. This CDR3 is CASSQTTIQLNQPQHF. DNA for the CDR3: TGCGCCAGCAGTCAAACCACCATACAATTAAATCAGCCCCAGCATTTT.

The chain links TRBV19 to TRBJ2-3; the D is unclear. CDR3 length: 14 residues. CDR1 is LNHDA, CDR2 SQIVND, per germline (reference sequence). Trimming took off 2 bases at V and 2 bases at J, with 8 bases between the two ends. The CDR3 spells CASSITQSTDTQYF. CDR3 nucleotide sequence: TGTGCCAGTAGTATAACCCAGTCCACAGATACGCAGTATTTT. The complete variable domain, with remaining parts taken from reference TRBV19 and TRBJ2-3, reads DGGITQSPKYLFRKEGQNVTLSCEQNLNHDAMYWYRQDPGQGLRLIYYSQIVNDFQKGDIAEGYSVSREKKESFPLTVTSAQKNPTAFYLCASSITQSTDTQYFGPGTRLTVL.

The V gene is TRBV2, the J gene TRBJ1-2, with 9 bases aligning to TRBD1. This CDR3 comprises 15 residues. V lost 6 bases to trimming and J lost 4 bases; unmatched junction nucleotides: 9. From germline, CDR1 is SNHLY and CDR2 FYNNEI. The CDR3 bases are TGTGCCAGCAGGGATCCGGGACAGGGCGGCTATGGCTACACCTTC. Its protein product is CASRDPGQGGYGYTF.

The CDR3 nucleotides read TGTGCCAGCTCACTGGGACTAGCGGGAGGGCCTCATGAGCAGTTCTTC. This encodes CASSLGLAGGPHEQFF. V is TRBV18 and J is TRBJ2-1, with 16 bases matching TRBD2. There are 16 residues in the CDR3. Germline loops: CDR1 KGHSH, CDR2 LQKENI. The V segment lost 4 bases and the J segment 8 bases; nucleotides outside the gene matches: 5.

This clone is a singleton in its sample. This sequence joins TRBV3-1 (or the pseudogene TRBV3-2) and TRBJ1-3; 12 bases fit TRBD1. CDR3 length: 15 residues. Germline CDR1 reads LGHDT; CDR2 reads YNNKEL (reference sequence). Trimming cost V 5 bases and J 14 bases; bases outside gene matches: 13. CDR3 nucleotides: TGTGCCAGCAGCTTTACCCCCGGGACAGGGGGCGCGGTATATTTT. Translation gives CASSFTPGTGGAVYF.

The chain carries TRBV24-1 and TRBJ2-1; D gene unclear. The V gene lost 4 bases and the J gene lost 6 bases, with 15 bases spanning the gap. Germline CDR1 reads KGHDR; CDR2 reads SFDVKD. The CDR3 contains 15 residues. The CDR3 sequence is CATSDPARPGNEQFF. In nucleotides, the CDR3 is TGTGCCACCAGTGACCCCGCACGGCCGGGCAATGAGCAGTTCTTC.

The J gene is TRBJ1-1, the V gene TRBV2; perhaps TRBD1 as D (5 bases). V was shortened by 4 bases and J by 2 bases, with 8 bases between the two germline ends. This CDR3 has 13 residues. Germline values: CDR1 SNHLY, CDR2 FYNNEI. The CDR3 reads CASSGQLNTEAFF. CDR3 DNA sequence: TGTGCCAGCAGTGGACAGTTAAACACTGAAGCTTTCTTT. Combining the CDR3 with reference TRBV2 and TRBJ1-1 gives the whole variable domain EPEVTQTPSHQVTQMGQEVILRCVPISNHLYFYWYRQILGQKVEFLVSFYNNEISEKSEIFDDQFSVERPDGSNFTLKIRSTKLEDSAMYFCASSGQLNTEAFFGQGTRLTVV.

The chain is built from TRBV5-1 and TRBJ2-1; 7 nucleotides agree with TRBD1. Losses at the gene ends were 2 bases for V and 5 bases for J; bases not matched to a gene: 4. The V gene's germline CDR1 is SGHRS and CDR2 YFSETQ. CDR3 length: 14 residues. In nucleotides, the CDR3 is TGCGCCAGCAGCTTCGACAGGGCCCACAATGAGCAGTTCTTC. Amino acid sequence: CASSFDRAHNEQFF.

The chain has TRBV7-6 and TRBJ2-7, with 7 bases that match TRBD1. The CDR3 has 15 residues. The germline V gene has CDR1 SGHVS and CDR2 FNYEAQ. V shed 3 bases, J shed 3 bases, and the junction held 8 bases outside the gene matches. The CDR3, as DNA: TGTGCCAGCAGCTTGGGGGACAGTAAGGTCTACGAGCAGTACTTC. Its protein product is CASSLGDSKVYEQYF.

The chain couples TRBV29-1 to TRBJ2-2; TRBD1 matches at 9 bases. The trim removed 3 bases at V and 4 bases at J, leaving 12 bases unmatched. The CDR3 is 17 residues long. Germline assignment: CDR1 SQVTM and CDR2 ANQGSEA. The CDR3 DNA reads TGCAGCGTTGAGGACTACCCCGGGACAGGGTCCACCGGGGAGCTGTTTTTT. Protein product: CSVEDYPGTGSTGELFF.

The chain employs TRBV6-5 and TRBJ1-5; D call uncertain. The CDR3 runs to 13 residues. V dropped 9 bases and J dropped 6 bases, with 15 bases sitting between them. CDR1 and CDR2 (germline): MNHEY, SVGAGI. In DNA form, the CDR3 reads TGTGCCAGTAGGAAGGACTCAGGTCAGCCCCAGCATTTT. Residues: CASRKDSGQPQHF.

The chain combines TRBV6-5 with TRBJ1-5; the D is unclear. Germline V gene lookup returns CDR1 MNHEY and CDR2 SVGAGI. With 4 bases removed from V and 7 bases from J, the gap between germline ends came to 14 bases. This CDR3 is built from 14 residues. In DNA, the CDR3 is TGTGCCAGCAGTTTCTCAGGTGCGGAGCAGCCCCAGCATTTT. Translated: CASSFSGAEQPQHF.